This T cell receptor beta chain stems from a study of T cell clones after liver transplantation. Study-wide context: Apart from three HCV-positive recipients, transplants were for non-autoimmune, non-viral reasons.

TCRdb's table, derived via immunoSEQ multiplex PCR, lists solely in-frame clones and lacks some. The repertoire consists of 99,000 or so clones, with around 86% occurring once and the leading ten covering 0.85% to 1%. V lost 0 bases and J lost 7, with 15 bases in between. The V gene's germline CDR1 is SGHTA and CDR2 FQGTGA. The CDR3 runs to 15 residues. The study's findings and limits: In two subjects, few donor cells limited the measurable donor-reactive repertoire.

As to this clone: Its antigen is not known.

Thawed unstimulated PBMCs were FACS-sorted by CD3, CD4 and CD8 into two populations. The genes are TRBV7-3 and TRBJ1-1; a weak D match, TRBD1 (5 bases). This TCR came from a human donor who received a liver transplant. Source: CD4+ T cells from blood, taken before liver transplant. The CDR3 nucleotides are TGTGCCAGCAGCTTAACGGTGTCAGGGACTGGTGAAGCTTTCTTT. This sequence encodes CASSLTVSGTGEAFF. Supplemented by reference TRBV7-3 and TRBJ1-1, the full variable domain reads GAGVSQTPSNKVTEKGKYVELRCDPISGHTALYWYRQSLGQGPEFLIYFQGTGAADDSGLPNDRFFAVRPEGSVSTLKIQRTERGDSAVYLCASSLTVSGTGEAFFGQGTRLTVV.